What follows describes a single TCR beta chain. V was pared by 5 bases and J by 5 bases, with 15 bases between. Germline V lookup: CDR1 SGHTA, CDR2 FQGNSA. The CDR3 runs 14 residues. The data belong to a study of control samples from healthy donors and cancer patients. The method was immunoSEQ multiplex PCR; TCRdb's version includes in-frame clones alone and lacks a portion of them. The profile shows under 200,000 clones, 96% of them singletons. This receptor was obtained from a woman aged 30 to 39 in good health. The sequenced sample was blood. The chain carries TRBV7-2 and TRBJ1-1; D might be TRBD1 (5 bases). The DNA for the CDR3 is TGTGCCAGCAGCCTAAGGGGAATCGAAACTGAAGCTTTCTTT. Protein product: CASSLRGIETEAFF.